This is a list of T cell receptor beta chains from one sample in a study of cytomegalovirus exposure and HLA in healthy donors. Only in-frame clones appear in the TCRdb table, and some are missing; sequencing was by immunoSEQ multiplex PCR. The sample holds almost 200,000 clones, roughly 77% seen once. The sample taken for sequencing was PBMCs. The receptors stem from a male donor in good health and CMV-seropositive. Each CDR3 is given with its conserved first and last residue. The order of the fields is V gene, D gene, J gene, clone size, CDR3 protein, CDR3 DNA. A D gene is named only where the DNA matches it firmly. Only part of the rows carry a size: once, few, many, or a class if the clone is expanded.

TRBV4-2	TRBD2	TRBJ2-5	NA	CASSPHPSGSAGETQYF	TGTGCCAGCAGCCCCCACCCTAGCGGCTCGGCTGGGGAGACCCAGTACTTC
TRBV12-5	TRBD2	TRBJ2-5	NA	CASGLDLAGGRYQETQYF	TGTGCTAGTGGTTTGGACCTAGCGGGGGGCCGGTACCAAGAGACCCAGTACTTC
TRBV18	NA	TRBJ2-1	NA	CASSPPSGEQFF	TGTGCCAGCTCACCACCTTCGGGTGAGCAGTTCTTC
TRBV6-1	NA	TRBJ1-5	few	CASSDRRGGPQHF	TGTGCCAGCAGTGATAGACGGGGGGGGCCCCAGCATTTT
TRBV7-9	TRBD2	TRBJ2-1	NA	CSSSLAGLLSSYNEQFF	TGTTCCAGCAGCTTAGCGGGACTACTTAGCTCCTACAATGAGCAGTTCTTC
TRBV18	TRBD1	TRBJ2-3	once	CASSQGTARTDTQYF	TGTGCCAGCTCACAAGGGACAGCCCGCACAGATACGCAGTATTTT
TRBV7-2	NA	TRBJ2-2	NA	CASAIARRELFF	TGTGCCAGCGCCATAGCTCGTCGGGAGCTGTTTTTT
TRBV6-1	NA	TRBJ2-4	few	CASTEGLAKNIQYF	TGTGCCAGCACGGAGGGCTTAGCCAAAAACATTCAGTACTTC
TRBV27	NA	TRBJ2-7	NA	CASSPRNPGLSYEQYF	TGTGCCAGCAGTCCCCGAAATCCCGGACTTTCCTACGAGCAGTACTTC
TRBV6-6	NA	TRBJ2-5	NA	CASSYTGSTAGETQYF	TGTGCCAGCAGTTACACCGGGTCCACGGCAGGGGAGACCCAGTACTTC
TRBV10-3	TRBD2	TRBJ2-1	NA	CAISEEREGQQFF	TGTGCCATCAGTGAAGAGCGGGAGGGCCAGCAGTTCTTC
TRBV9	NA	TRBJ2-1	once	CASSPYSNEQFF	TGTGCCAGCAGCCCCTATTCCAATGAGCAGTTCTTC
TRBV28	TRBD1	TRBJ1-5	NA	CASRGTAQPQHF	TGTGCCAGCAGGGGGACAGCTCAGCCCCAGCATTTT
TRBV7-9	TRBD1	TRBJ2-7	NA	CASSSRGQGNPPYEQYF	TGTGCCAGCAGCTCTAGGGGACAGGGGAACCCCCCCTACGAGCAGTACTTC
TRBV19	NA	TRBJ2-1	NA	CASRIETSNEQFF	TGTGCCAGTAGAATCGAAACTAGCAATGAGCAGTTCTTC
TRBV6-5	TRBD2	TRBJ2-1	NA	CASSLTYSGGYNEQFF	TGTGCCAGCAGTTTGACATATAGCGGGGGCTACAATGAGCAGTTCTTC
TRBV7-9	NA	TRBJ1-2	NA	CASSLGQGGYTF	TGTGCCAGCAGCTTAGGGCAGGGTGGCTACACCTTC
TRBV20-1	NA	TRBJ1-5	NA	CSVGLEPQHF	TGCAGTGTCGGGTTGGAGCCCCAGCATTTT
TRBV7-7	TRBD1	TRBJ2-2	NA	CASSTTGTGNTGELFF	TGTGCCAGCAGCACCACCGGGACAGGGAACACCGGGGAGCTGTTTTTT